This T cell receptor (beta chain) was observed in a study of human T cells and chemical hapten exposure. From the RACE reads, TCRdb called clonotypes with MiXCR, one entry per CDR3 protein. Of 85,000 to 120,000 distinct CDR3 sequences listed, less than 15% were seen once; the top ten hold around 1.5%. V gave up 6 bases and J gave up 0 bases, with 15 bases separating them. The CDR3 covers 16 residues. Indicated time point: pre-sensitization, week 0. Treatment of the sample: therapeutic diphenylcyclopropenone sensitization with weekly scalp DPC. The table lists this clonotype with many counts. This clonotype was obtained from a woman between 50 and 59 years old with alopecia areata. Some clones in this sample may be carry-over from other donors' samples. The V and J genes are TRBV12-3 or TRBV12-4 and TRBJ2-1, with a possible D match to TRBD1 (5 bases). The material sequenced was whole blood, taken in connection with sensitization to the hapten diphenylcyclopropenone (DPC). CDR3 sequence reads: CASRSNTGASYNEQFF. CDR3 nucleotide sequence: TGTGCCAGCAGGTCGAATACAGGTGCCTCCTACAATGAGCAGTTCTTC.